The clone carrying this T cell receptor beta chain was seen repeatedly, ten times or more. Its target is not known. This sample is drawn from a study of T cells after posttransplantation cyclophosphamide. Trimming took off 4 bases at V and 7 bases at J, with 35 bases between the two ends. The CDR3 covers 21 residues. Study outcomes and limitations: TRB clonality was highly associated with recipient CMV seropositivity and reactivation. Donor CD8+ memory clones often dominated recipient blood repertoires at later times. Tissue-infiltrating T cells from skin or gut overlapped little with blood T cells.

Libraries were prepared by immunoSEQ multiplex PCR; TCRdb keeps only in-frame clonotypes and omits some of them. Captured here are around 34,000 clones, none seen once; the top ten comprise under 7%. This clonotype was sampled from a woman between 45 and 60 years old in good health and a related stem cell transplant donor. The source material was PBMCs. The V gene is TRBV12-3 or TRBV12-4, the J gene TRBJ2-1, with D possibly TRBD1 on 6 matching bases. CDR3 amino acids: CASSSRLRGLFVADTQNEQFF. CDR3 DNA sequence: TGTGCCAGCAGTTCGAGACTAAGGGGGTTATTTGTTGCAGACACCCAAAATGAGCAGTTCTTC.